This T cell receptor beta chain was obtained from a study of chemoradiotherapy in HPV16-positive cancers. The CDR3 runs to 13 residues. CDR1 is SGHTA and CDR2 is FQGNSA in the germline V gene. The V and J ends lost 1 base and 6 bases respectively, with 9 bases between them. Only in-frame clones appear in the TCRdb table, and some are missing; sequencing was by immunoSEQ multiplex PCR. This table holds 8,200 or so clones, around nine tenths found once. The specimen was tumor tissue, collected from a patient who underwent chemoradiotherapy. The V gene is TRBV7-2, the J gene TRBJ2-5; no definite D call. This TCR came from a human donor with HPV-associated anogenital cancer. DNA for the CDR3: TGTGCCAGCAGCTTAGGGCAGCCTCAGACCCAGTACTTC. Its translation is CASSLGQPQTQYF.